The 5 T cell receptor beta chains reported below all come from one sample, sequenced in a study of CD8 T cells in ankylosing spondylitis. TCRdb called the 5' RACE reads again in MiXCR, with one record for every CDR3 protein. This table has some 200,000 distinct CDR3 sequences, around a quarter appearing once. Source material: blood, either unsorted or a sorted T cell fraction (not recorded which). These receptor sequences come from a male donor with ankylosing spondylitis or in good health (not recorded which).

V is TRBV18 and J is TRBJ2-2; weak D call: TRBD1 (5 bases). This CDR3 spans 16 amino acids. CDR1 and CDR2 (germline): KGHSH, LQKENI. V lost 2 bases and J 4 bases, leaving 14 bases between the germline ends. This CDR3 is CASSPGAALTTGELFF. The CDR3 DNA reads as TGTGCCAGCTCACCAGGGGCCGCCCTTACCACCGGGGAGCTGTTTTTT. The variable domain in full, with the rest retrieved from reference TRBV18 and TRBJ2-2, is NAGVMQNPRHLVRRRGQEARLRCSPMKGHSHVYWYRQLPEEGLKFMVYLQKENIIDESGMPKERFSAEFPKEGPSILRIQQVVRGDSAAYFCASSPGAALTTGELFFGEGSRLTVL.

V gene TRBV20-1 combines with J gene TRBJ2-7, with D possibly called TRBD1 or TRBD2 (5 bases each). There are 14 residues in the CDR3. Trimming took 0 bases from V and 2 from J, leaving 11 bases between them. Germline-derived CDR1 and CDR2 are DFQATT and SNEGSKA (reference sequence). CDR3 amino acids: CSARDSQGPYEQYF. The DNA of the CDR3 is TGCAGTGCTAGAGATTCGCAGGGACCCTACGAGCAGTACTTC.

The chain is built from TRBV7-3 and TRBJ2-3; 13 nucleotides line up with TRBD2. The germline gives CDR1 SGHTA, CDR2 FQGTGA. CDR3 length: 16 residues. V was clipped by 4 bases and J by 2 bases; unmatched bases: 3. The CDR3 region has the DNA TGTGCCAGCAGCTCGGGACTAGCGGGATTCACAGATACGCAGTATTTT. Its protein product is CASSSGLAGFTDTQYF.

This clonotype was counted many times. The chain employs TRBV5-1 and TRBJ2-3; 11 positions match TRBD2. The V gene's germline CDR1 is SGHRS and CDR2 YFSETQ. V lost 4 bases to trimming and J lost 1 base; unmatched junction nucleotides: 5. This CDR3 has 16 residues. The CDR3 region has the DNA TGCGCCAGCAGCCAGACTAGCGGGACACGCACAGATACGCAGTATTTT. Protein: CASSQTSGTRTDTQYF.

This clonotype was found once. The V and J genes are TRBV20-1 and TRBJ1-1; maybe TRBD1 (5 bases). Trimming removed 1 base at V and 1 base at J, with 7 bases between. CDR3 length: 13 amino acids. Germline V lookup: CDR1 DFQATT, CDR2 SNEGSKA (reference sequence). CDR3 in DNA: TGCAGTGCTAGAGTGGGGGGGAACACTGAAGCTTTCTTT. Its translation: CSARVGGNTEAFF.